Sequencing of this T cell receptor beta chain was carried out in a study of T cell responses to AZD1222 COVID-19 vaccine. Some clones are missing from TCRdb's copy, which holds only in-frame ones; the method was immunoSEQ multiplex PCR. The data hold 150,000 or so clones, with 89% observed a single time. Germline V gene data show CDR1 as LGHDT and CDR2 as YNNKEL (reference sequence). V lost 4 bases, J lost 3 bases, and 19 bases stayed unmatched. This CDR3 region has 19 residues. This TCR derives from an adult in good health. This chain connects TRBV3-1 (or the pseudogene TRBV3-2) to TRBJ2-3; 7 bases map to TRBD2. The source was peripheral blood, collected on day 0 of AZD1222 vaccination. The CDR3 DNA reads TGTGCCAGCAGCCGTCCCTCGACTAGCAGCAGTCTATGGACAGATACGCAGTATTTT. Translating gives CASSRPSTSSSLWTDTQYF.